The sequence of this T cell receptor (beta chain) was determined in a study of Graves' ophthalmopathy and Graves' hyperthyroidism. Study-wide background: Peripheral blood (taken before any treatment) was collected at initial diagnosis.

Findings of the study overall: The model predicted ophthalmopathy progression with 65% to 71% sensitivity and less than 85% specificity.

Beta-chain TCR CDR3 regions were amplified from RNA transcripts. HTBI-primed first-round RT-PCR preceded second-round multiplex PCR. TCRdb redid the calling of the multiplex PCR reads with MiXCR, one entry per CDR3 protein. The table lists 200,000 to 250,000 distinct CDR3 sequences, roughly 21% of them singletons. This clonotype was seen ten or more times. No antigen is known for it. V lost 5 bases, J lost 6 bases, and 17 bases lay in between. The CDR3 spans 14 residues. Germline values: CDR1 SGHVS, CDR2 FQNEAQ. The sequenced sample consisted of peripheral blood. The TCR originated in a woman aged 45-65 years with Graves' ophthalmopathy. V usage is TRBV7-8 and J usage is TRBJ2-7; a weak D match, TRBD1 (7 bases). CDR3 protein: CASSRRDSPVEQYF. The CDR3 DNA reads TGTGCCAGCAGCCGGCGGGACAGCCCTGTCGAGCAGTACTTC.